This TCR beta chain was identified during a study of T-cell memory formation after mild COVID-19. Study-wide results and limits: Pre-infection memory already had some responding clones, implying cross-reactive memory joined. Clones shrinking from day 15 to 85 showed even CD4/CD8 mixes; later expanders tilted CD4+.

To note about this clonotype: Its antigen remains unidentified.

Libraries for TCRalpha and TCRbeta carried sample barcodes and unique molecular identifiers via 5'RACE. TCRdb re-derived calls from the 5' RACE reads in MiXCR, one entry per CDR3 protein. The data contain hundreds of thousands of distinct CDR3 sequences, around a sixth of them singletons. Per germline, CDR1 MGHDK and CDR2 SYGVNS. CDR3 size: 14 residues. Trimming removed 3 bases from V and 2 bases from J, with 9 bases in between. The sequenced material came from PBMCs or a T cell subset sorted from them (not recorded which). The receptor was isolated from a man aged 18 to 30 who had mild COVID-19 (a few samples of this study predate the infection). Cell type and time point are not known. The chain couples TRBV25-1 to TRBJ2-3; a possible D gene is TRBD1 (6 bases). CDR3 in amino acids: CASSDRGPTDTQYF. The CDR3 region has the DNA TGTGCCAGCAGTGACAGGGGTCCCACAGATACGCAGTATTTT.